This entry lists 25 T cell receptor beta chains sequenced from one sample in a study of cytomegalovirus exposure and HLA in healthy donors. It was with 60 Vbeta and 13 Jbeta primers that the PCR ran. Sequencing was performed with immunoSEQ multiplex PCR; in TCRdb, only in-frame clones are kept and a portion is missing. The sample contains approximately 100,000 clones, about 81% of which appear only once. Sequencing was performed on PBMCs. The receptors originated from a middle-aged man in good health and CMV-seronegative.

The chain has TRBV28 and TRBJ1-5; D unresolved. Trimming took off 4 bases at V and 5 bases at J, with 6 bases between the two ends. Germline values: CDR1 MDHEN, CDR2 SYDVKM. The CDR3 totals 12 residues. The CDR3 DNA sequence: TGTGCCAGCAGTTCTATGGATCAGCCCCAGCATTTT. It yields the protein CASSSMDQPQHF.

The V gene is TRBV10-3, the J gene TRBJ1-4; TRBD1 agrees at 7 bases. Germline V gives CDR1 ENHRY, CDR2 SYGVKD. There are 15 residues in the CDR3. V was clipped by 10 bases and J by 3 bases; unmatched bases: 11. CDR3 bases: TGTGCCACAGCTGACAGGGTCTCAGCTAATGAAAAACTGTTTTTT. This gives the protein CATADRVSANEKLFF.

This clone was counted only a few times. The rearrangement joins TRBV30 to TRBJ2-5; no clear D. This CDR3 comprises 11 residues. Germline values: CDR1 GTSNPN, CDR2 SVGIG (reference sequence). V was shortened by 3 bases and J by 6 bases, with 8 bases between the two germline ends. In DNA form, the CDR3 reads TGTGCCTGGAGCTCCCTCCAGACCCAGTACTTC. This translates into CAWSSLQTQYF.

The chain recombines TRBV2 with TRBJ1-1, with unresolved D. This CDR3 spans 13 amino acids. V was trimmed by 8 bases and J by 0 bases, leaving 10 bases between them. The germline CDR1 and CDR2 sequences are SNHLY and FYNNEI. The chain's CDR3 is CASLAQMNTEAFF. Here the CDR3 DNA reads TGTGCCAGCCTGGCACAGATGAACACTGAAGCTTTCTTT.

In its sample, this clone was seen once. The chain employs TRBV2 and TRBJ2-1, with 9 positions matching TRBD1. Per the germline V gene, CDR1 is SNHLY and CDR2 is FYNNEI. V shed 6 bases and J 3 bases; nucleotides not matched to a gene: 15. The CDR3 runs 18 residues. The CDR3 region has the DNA TGTGCCAGCAGCGCAAGTCCCGGGACAGGGTTCGGCTACAATGAGCAGTTCTTC. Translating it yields CASSASPGTGFGYNEQFF. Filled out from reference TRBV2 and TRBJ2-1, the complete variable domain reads EPEVTQTPSHQVTQMGQEVILRCVPISNHLYFYWYRQILGQKVEFLVSFYNNEISEKSEIFDDQFSVERPDGSNFTLKIRSTKLEDSAMYFCASSASPGTGFGYNEQFFGPGTRLTVL.

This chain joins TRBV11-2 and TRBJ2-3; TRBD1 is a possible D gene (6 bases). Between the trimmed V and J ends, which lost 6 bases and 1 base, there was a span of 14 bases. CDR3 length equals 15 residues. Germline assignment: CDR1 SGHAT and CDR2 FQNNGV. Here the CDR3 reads CASRPTGFGTDTQYF. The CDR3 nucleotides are TGTGCCAGCAGACCAACAGGGTTTGGCACAGATACGCAGTATTTT.

The CDR3 nucleotides are TGTGCCAGCTCACCACTCTACTTGGGGATACAGGGGGTTTCGGACACCGGGGAGCTGTTTTTT. This encodes CASSPLYLGIQGVSDTGELFF. The chain couples TRBV18 to TRBJ2-2; TRBD1 matches 8 bases. J lost 3 bases, V lost 1 base, and 19 bases had no gene match. Germline CDR1 KGHSH, CDR2 LQKENI. The CDR3 contains 21 residues.

DNA of the CDR3: TGTGCCAGCAGCGTAGGAAACAGGGCCTCGAACACCGGGGAGCTGTTTTTT. It codes for CASSVGNRASNTGELFF. The chain joins TRBV9 to TRBJ2-2, with D perhaps matching TRBD1 (6 bases). The CDR3 sequence is 17 residues long. Germline assignment: CDR1 SGDLS and CDR2 YYNGEE. The V and J ends lost 0 bases and 0 bases respectively, with 12 bases between them.

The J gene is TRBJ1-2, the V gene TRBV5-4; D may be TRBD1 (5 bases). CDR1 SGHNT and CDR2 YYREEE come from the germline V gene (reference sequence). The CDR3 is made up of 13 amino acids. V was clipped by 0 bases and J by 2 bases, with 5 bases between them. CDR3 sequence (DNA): TGTGCCAGCAGCTTGGAGGGGAACTATGGCTACACCTTC. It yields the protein CASSLEGNYGYTF.

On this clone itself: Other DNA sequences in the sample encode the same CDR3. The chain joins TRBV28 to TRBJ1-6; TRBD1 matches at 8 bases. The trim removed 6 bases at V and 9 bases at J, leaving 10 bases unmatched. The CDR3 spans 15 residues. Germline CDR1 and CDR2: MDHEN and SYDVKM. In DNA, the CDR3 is TGTGCCAGCAGGGACTCCGGGACAGGTGCTTCACCCCTCCACTTT. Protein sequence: CASRDSGTGASPLHF.

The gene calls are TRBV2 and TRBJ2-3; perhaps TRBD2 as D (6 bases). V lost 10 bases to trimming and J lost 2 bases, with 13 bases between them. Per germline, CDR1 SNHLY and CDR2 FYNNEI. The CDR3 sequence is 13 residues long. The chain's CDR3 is CATAGPFTDTQYF. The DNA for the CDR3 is TGTGCCACCGCGGGACCTTTCACAGATACGCAGTATTTT.

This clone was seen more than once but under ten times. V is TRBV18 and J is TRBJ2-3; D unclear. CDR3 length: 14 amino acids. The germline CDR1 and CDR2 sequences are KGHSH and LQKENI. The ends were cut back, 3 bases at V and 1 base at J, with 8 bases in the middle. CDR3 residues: CASSPMAGTDTQYF. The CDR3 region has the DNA TGTGCCAGCTCACCGATGGCGGGCACAGATACGCAGTATTTT.

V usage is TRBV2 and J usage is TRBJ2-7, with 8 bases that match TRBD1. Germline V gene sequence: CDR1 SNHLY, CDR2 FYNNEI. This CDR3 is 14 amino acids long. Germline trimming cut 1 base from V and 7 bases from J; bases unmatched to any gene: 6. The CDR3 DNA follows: TGTGCCAGCAGTGAAGTGTCAGGGGGCATAGAGCAGTACTTC. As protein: CASSEVSGGIEQYF.

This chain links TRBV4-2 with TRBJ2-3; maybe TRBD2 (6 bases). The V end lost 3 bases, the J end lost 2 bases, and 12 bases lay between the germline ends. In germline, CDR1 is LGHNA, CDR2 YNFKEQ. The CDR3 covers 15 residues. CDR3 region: CASSQERTNTDTQYF. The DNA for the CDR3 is TGTGCCAGCAGCCAGGAAAGGACTAACACAGATACGCAGTATTTT.

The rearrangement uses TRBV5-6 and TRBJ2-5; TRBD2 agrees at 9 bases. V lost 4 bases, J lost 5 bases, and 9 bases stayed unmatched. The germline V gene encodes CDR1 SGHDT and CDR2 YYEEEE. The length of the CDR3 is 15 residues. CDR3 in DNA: TGTGCCAGCAGCGGGGGGACTAGCTTGTGGGAGACCCAGTACTTC. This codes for CASSGGTSLWETQYF.

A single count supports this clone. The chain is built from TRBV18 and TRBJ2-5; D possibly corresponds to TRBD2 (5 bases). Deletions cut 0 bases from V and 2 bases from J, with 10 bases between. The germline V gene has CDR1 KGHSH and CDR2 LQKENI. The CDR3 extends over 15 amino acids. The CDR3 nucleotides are TGTGCCAGCTCACCACCGAGGGTGTGGCAAGAGACCCAGTACTTC. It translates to CASSPPRVWQETQYF.

This chain's CDR3 is CASSHQDSSLSGANVLTF. Written as DNA, the CDR3 is TGTGCCAGCAGCCACCAGGACAGCTCGCTTTCTGGGGCCAACGTCCTGACTTTC. The chain couples TRBV7-9 to TRBJ2-6; a weak D match, TRBD1 (6 bases). The CDR3 extends over 18 amino acids. V was shortened by 5 bases and J by 1 base, with 18 bases between the two germline ends. CDR1 and CDR2 (germline): SEHNR, FQNEAQ (reference sequence).

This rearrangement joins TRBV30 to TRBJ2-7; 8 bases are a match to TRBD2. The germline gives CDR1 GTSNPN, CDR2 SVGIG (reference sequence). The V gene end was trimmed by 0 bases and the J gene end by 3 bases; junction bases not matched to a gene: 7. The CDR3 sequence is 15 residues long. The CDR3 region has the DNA TGTGCCTGGAGTGTAAGTGGACTAGCCCTCTACGAGCAGTACTTC. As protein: CAWSVSGLALYEQYF.

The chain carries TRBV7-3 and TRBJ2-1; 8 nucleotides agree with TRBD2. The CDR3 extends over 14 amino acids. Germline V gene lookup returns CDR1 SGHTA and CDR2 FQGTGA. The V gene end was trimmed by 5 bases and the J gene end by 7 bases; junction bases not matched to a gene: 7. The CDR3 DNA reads TGTGCCAGCAGCCGAAAGGCGGGGGGAAATGAGCAGTTCTTC. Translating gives CASSRKAGGNEQFF. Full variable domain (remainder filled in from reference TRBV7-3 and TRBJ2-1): GAGVSQTPSNKVTEKGKYVELRCDPISGHTALYWYRQSLGQGPEFLIYFQGTGAADDSGLPNDRFFAVRPEGSVSTLKIQRTERGDSAVYLCASSRKAGGNEQFFGPGTRLTVL.

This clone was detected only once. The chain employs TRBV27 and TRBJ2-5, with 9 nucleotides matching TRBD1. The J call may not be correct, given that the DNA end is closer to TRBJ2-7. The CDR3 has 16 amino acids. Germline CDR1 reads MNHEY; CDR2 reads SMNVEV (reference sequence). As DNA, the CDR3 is TGTGCCAGCAGTTTAACGACAGGGGGAAGCGCCTACGAGCAGTACTTC. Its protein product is CASSLTTGGSAYEQYF.

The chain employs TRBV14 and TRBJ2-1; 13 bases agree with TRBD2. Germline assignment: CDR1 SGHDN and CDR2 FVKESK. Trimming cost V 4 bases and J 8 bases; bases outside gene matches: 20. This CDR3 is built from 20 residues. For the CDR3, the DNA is TGTGCCAGCAGCCTACTCCCCGGACTAGCGGGGGCCCTCCCTGGTGATGAGCAGTTCTTC. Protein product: CASSLLPGLAGALPGDEQFF. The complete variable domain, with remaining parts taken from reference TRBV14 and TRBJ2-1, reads EAGVTQFPSHSVIEKGQTVTLRCDPISGHDNLYWYRRVMGKEIKFLLHFVKESKQDESGMPNNRFLAERTGGTYSTLKVQPAELEDSGVYFCASSLLPGLAGALPGDEQFFGPGTRLTVL.

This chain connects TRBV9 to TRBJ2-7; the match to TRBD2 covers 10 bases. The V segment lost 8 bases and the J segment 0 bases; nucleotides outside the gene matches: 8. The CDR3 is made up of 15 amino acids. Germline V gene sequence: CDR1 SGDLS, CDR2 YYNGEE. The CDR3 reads CASAPSGGISYEQYF. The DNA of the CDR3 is TGTGCCAGTGCACCTAGCGGGGGTATCTCCTACGAGCAGTACTTC.

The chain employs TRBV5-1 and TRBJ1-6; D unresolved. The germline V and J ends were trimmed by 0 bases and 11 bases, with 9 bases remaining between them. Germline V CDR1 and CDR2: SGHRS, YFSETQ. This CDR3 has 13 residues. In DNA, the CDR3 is TGCGCCAGCAGCTTGGACCCGAGCCCACCCCTCCACTTT. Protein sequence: CASSLDPSPPLHF.

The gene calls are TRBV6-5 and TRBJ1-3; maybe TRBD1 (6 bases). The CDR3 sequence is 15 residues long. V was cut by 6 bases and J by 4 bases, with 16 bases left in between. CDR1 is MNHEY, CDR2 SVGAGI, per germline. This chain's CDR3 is CASSPRGGGGNTIYF. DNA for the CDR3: TGTGCCAGCAGCCCAAGGGGGGGAGGCGGAAACACCATATATTTT.

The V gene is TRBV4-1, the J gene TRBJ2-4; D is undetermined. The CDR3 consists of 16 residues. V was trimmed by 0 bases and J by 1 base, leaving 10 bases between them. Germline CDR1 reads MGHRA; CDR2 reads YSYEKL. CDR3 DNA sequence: TGCGCCAGCAGCCAAGATTCGGGTTTTGCCAAAAACATTCAGTACTTC. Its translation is CASSQDSGFAKNIQYF.